Below, 4 T cell receptor beta chains from the same sample are listed, as sequenced in a study of T cell responses to AZD1222 COVID-19 vaccine. Sequenced by immunoSEQ multiplex PCR; TCRdb stores in-frame clones only, minus some. Of about 56,000 clones listed, 80% to 90% are singletons. Sample: peripheral blood, taken on day 0 of AZD1222 vaccination. All receptors come from an adult in good health.

This chain joins TRBV7-9 and TRBJ1-4; TRBD1 aligns across 10 bases. V gave up 6 bases and J gave up 7 bases; unmatched junction bases: 11. The CDR3 spans 16 residues. Germline lookup yields CDR1 SEHNR and CDR2 FQNEAQ (reference sequence). In nucleotides, the CDR3 is TGTGCCAGCAGTCCCCCCTTTAGGACAGGGGGTGAAAAACTGTTTTTT. Protein sequence: CASSPPFRTGGEKLFF.

The V call is TRBV5-1, the J call TRBJ1-2; no definite D call. The germline gives CDR1 SGHRS, CDR2 YFSETQ. The CDR3 has 14 amino acids. V was trimmed by 0 bases and J by 3 bases, leaving 9 bases between them. Written as DNA, the CDR3 is TGCGCCAGCAGCTTGGATACGGCAGACTATGGCTACACCTTC. As protein: CASSLDTADYGYTF.

A single count supports this clone. V and J are TRBV5-5 and TRBJ2-7; TRBD1 might be the D (5 bases). The ends were cut back, 5 bases at V and 1 base at J, with 19 bases in the middle. CDR3 length equals 16 residues. Germline V CDR1 and CDR2: SGHKS, YYEKEE (reference sequence). The CDR3 sequence: CASSSFQGSPSYEQYF. CDR3 DNA: TGTGCCAGCAGTTCTTTCCAGGGTTCCCCTTCCTACGAGCAGTACTTC.

This clone was observed a single time. The chain is built from TRBV19 and TRBJ1-5, with 7 bases that match TRBD1. Looked up from germline, CDR1 is LNHDA and CDR2 is SQIVND (reference sequence). V shed 3 bases and J 1 base; nucleotides not matched to a gene: 6. CDR3 length: 16 residues. CDR3 sequence reads: CASSILGQPSNQPQHF. CDR3 DNA: TGTGCCAGTAGTATTTTGGGACAGCCGAGCAATCAGCCCCAGCATTTT. Drawing the rest from reference TRBV19 and TRBJ1-5, the complete variable domain is DGGITQSPKYLFRKEGQNVTLSCEQNLNHDAMYWYRQDPGQGLRLIYYSQIVNDFQKGDIAEGYSVSREKKESFPLTVTSAQKNPTAFYLCASSILGQPSNQPQHFGDGTRLSIL.